This T cell receptor beta chain is drawn from a study of blood T cells in healthy people across ages (dated by TCRdb to between 2014 and 2017). In terms of the full investigation: Template switching captured roughly one uniquely barcoded TCR beta cDNA molecule per two T cells in model experiments. The donors were divided into four age groups: young (average about 16 years), middle-aged (approximately 41), aged (approximately 62) and long-lived (about 79). To avoid experimental bias, donors of different ages were spread randomly across the sequencing lanes. Two additional independent replicas of 1 million unique cDNA reads from the same blood draw were analyzed for two donors (one aged 18 to 30 and one aged 80 or older). Using deep sequencing normalized with unique cDNA molecular identifiers, the study measured how TCR beta repertoire diversity changes with age. Summary of the overall study and its limitations: Because the CMV infection status of the donors was unknown, age-related changes in expanded clonotypes may potentially have been confounded. Estimates of total diversity from one million sequenced T cells were regarded as lower bounds and underestimates. Because profiling used bulk unsorted PBMCs, naive and antigen-experienced compartments could not be compared conclusively. The percentage of naive T cells measured by flow cytometry correlated strongly with observed TCR beta diversity. As age increased, observed TCR beta diversity per million T cells dropped in a roughly linear way, and a significant reduction was already evident by age 40. Compared with the aged group, the long-lived group had more naive CD4+ T cells, fewer expanded clones and increased TCR diversity, a pattern suggesting age selection.

Comment on this clonotype: This receptor's antigen is unknown. Base qualities are not recorded, but no much larger clone differs from it by a single base.

Systemically healthy Caucasian individuals from Russia, 35 to 50 in total and aged roughly 6 to 95 years, were included as donors. Roughly 10 milliliters of peripheral blood were drawn from each donor into EDTA-treated Vacutainer tubes. PBMCs were isolated by Ficoll-Paque density-gradient centrifugation, with at least 7 million obtained per sample. Total RNA, at least 6 micrograms per sample, was extracted from PBMCs with Trizol reagent. Naive CD45RAhigh/CD27high T cell percentages were measured by flow cytometry on a PBMC aliquot from every donor. CDR1 and CDR2, per the germline V gene, are SGHVS and FQNEAQ. Including the terminal cysteine and phenylalanine, the CDR3 comprises 14 residues. CDR3 DNA is the only sequence kept; it has 42 bases, read in frame from the first base. Preparation of the library involved 5' RACE. Instrument used: Illumina HiSeq 2500. A second PCR of about 6 to 11 cycles was performed with a sample-barcoded 5' primer and a J-beta primer mix. A unique molecular identifier was introduced onto each TCR beta cDNA molecule by a template-switch 5' adaptor carrying 12 random nucleotides. Each sample yielded at least 3 million CDR3-containing paired-end reads. All of the RNA was converted into first-strand cDNA using the Mint cDNA synthesis kit, with a TRBC-specific oligonucleotide serving as the primer. Following uracil-DNA glycosylase treatment, all cDNA underwent a first 18-cycle PCR with the universal primers M1SS and BC2_uni_R. On the authors' methods: Each sample was normalized by randomly selecting 1 million high-quality reads, each carrying a distinct molecular identifier. Instead of being binned into consensus sequences, reads with shared molecular identifiers were discarded. MiTCR, with a Q25 quality threshold and the strictest error-elimination algorithm, was used for CDR3 identification, clonotype clustering and error correction. A nonparametric unseen species model with Euler transformation was used to estimate a lower bound on total TCR beta diversity. TCRdb passed the public sequencing reads through fastp at Q25 and MiXCR, retaining productive beta sequences. When rows share a CDR3 protein, they turn into one entry using the most common DNA and genes. For this entry, the V and J calls and clone size follow TCRdb and not the study's own pipeline. This sample is represented by fewer than 800,000 distinct CDR3 sequences; roughly 50% of them were singletons. The ten biggest clones cover roughly 34% of the sample.

This TCR derives from a woman aged 55-70 years in good health. Sequencing used blood. The rearrangement combines TRBV7-8 with TRBJ2-1, with the D call tentatively TRBD1 or TRBD2, each fitting 5 bases. The end of the DNA aligns better with TRBJ2-7, so the J call may be wrong. The DNA sequence follows: TGTGCCAGCAGCTTAGGGGCAGGGAGCTGGGAGCAGTACTTC. Its protein is CASSLGAGSWEQYF.